This is a list of T cell receptor beta chains from one sample in a study of shared clonotypes between healthy human individuals. Here immunoSEQ multiplex PCR was the method, and the copy in TCRdb shows in-frame clones only, minus some. The sample yields millions of clones, about 95% seen once. The sample comprised naive CD8+ T cells sorted from blood. The receptor source for this set is a man in his late teens or twenties in good health. The CDR3 runs from the conserved cysteine through the conserved F or W. A D gene is named only where the DNA matches it firmly. Clone size is shown for a subset of rows, as once, few, many or a class of expanded clone.

v_gene	d_gene	abundance	j_gene	CDR3aa	CDR3nt
TRBV6-5	TRBD1	NA	TRBJ1-2	CASSYKGANYGYTF	TGTGCCAGCAGTTACAAGGGGGCGAACTATGGCTACACCTTC
TRBV29-1	NA	NA	TRBJ2-1	CSVYGDGVFNEQFF	TGCAGCGTGTACGGGGACGGAGTCTTCAATGAGCAGTTCTTC
TRBV10-2	TRBD2	NA	TRBJ2-3	CASRSGGAADTQYF	TGCGCCAGCAGGAGCGGGGGAGCTGCAGATACGCAGTATTTT
TRBV7-9	TRBD1	NA	TRBJ1-2	CASSSDRGLDGYTF	TGTGCCAGCAGCTCCGACAGGGGCCTCGATGGCTACACCTTC
TRBV10-2	NA	NA	TRBJ2-7	CASSQYEQYF	TGCGCCAGCAGCCAATACGAGCAGTACTTC
TRBV9	NA	NA	TRBJ1-1	CASSVVQAGQVGAFF	TGTGCCAGCAGCGTAGTTCAGGCAGGGCAAGTGGGAGCTTTCTTT
TRBV11-2	NA	NA	TRBJ2-7	CASSPGGQWWYEQYF	TGTGCCAGCAGCCCGGGGGGACAATGGTGGTACGAGCAGTACTTC
TRBV7-9	NA	NA	TRBJ2-5	CASRPIEGRETQYF	TGTGCCAGCAGACCAATCGAGGGCCGGGAGACCCAGTACTTC
TRBV7-9	NA	NA	TRBJ1-1	CASSLGEGNTEAFF	TGTGCCAGCAGCTTAGGGGAGGGAAACACTGAAGCTTTCTTT
TRBV9	NA	few	TRBJ1-1	CASSEDGNTEAFF	TGTGCCAGCAGCGAGGACGGGAACACTGAAGCTTTCTTT
TRBV9	NA	NA	TRBJ2-7	CASSVGGVGNEQYF	TGTGCCAGCAGCGTAGGAGGAGTCGGGAACGAGCAGTACTTC
TRBV30	NA	once	TRBJ2-7	CAWNAGYEQYF	TGTGCCTGGAATGCCGGCTACGAGCAGTACTTC
TRBV6-5	TRBD1	NA	TRBJ2-7	CASSIGQGYEQYF	TGTGCCAGCAGTATCGGACAGGGGTACGAGCAGTACTTC
TRBV7-8	TRBD2	NA	TRBJ2-7	CASSFSGGNPYEQYF	TGTGCCAGCAGCTTTAGCGGGGGGAACCCCTACGAGCAGTACTTC
TRBV7-3	NA	NA	TRBJ1-5	CASSFGSNQPQHF	TGTGCCAGCAGCTTCGGGAGCAATCAGCCCCAGCATTTT
TRBV5-4	TRBD1	NA	TRBJ2-2	CASSTGQGDGELFF	TGTGCCAGCAGCACCGGACAGGGCGACGGGGAGCTGTTTTTT
TRBV7-9	NA	NA	TRBJ2-7	CASSLVGVQGRPYEQYF	TGTGCCAGCAGCTTAGTGGGTGTGCAGGGTAGGCCCTACGAGCAGTACTTC
TRBV6-1	TRBD1	NA	TRBJ1-1	CASGQGNTEAFF	TGTGCCAGCGGACAGGGGAACACTGAAGCTTTCTTT
TRBV29-1	NA	NA	TRBJ2-7	CSVEGRAEGYEQYF	TGCAGCGTTGAAGGACGGGCCGAGGGCTACGAGCAGTACTTC
TRBV7-9	NA	few	TRBJ2-7	CASSHPLGPGRFGDEQYF	TGTGCCAGCAGCCATCCATTAGGGCCGGGACGATTCGGGGACGAGCAGTACTTC
TRBV27	TRBD1	NA	TRBJ1-1	CASSFTGDFGEAFF	TGTGCCAGCAGTTTCACAGGGGATTTTGGTGAAGCTTTCTTT
TRBV5-6	TRBD2	NA	TRBJ2-1	CASSLGLASDEQFF	TGTGCCAGCAGCTTGGGACTAGCTAGCGATGAGCAGTTCTTC
TRBV19	NA	NA	TRBJ2-2	CASSISGWTGELFF	TGTGCCAGTAGTATCTCAGGGTGGACCGGGGAGCTGTTTTTT
TRBV28	NA	NA	TRBJ1-2	CASSFGAANYGYTF	TGTGCCAGCAGTTTTGGGGCAGCTAACTATGGCTACACCTTC
TRBV11-2	TRBD1	NA	TRBJ2-7	CASSLEAGTGDHEQYF	TGTGCCAGCAGCTTAGAAGCCGGGACAGGGGACCACGAGCAGTACTTC
TRBV9	NA	NA	TRBJ2-5	CASSTTEIQETQYF	TGTGCCAGCAGTACCACAGAGATCCAAGAGACCCAGTACTTC
TRBV5-5	NA	NA	TRBJ1-1	CASSLFILAEAFF	TGTGCCAGCAGCTTGTTTATTCTCGCTGAAGCTTTCTTT
TRBV6-4	NA	NA	TRBJ2-5	CASSDSIGLPLGETQYF	TGTGCCAGCAGTGACTCGATAGGTTTACCGCTAGGCGAGACCCAGTACTTC
TRBV6-1	TRBD1	NA	TRBJ2-7	CASSEPGTAVYEQYF	TGTGCCAGCAGTGAACCGGGGACAGCCGTGTACGAGCAGTACTTC
TRBV10-1	NA	NA	TRBJ1-3	CASSAGDSSGNTIYF	TGCGCCAGCAGTGCTGGGGATAGCTCTGGAAACACCATATATTTT
TRBV6-1	NA	once	TRBJ2-7	CASSEGGHSYYEQYF	TGTGCCAGCAGTGAAGGAGGGCACAGTTACTACGAGCAGTACTTC
TRBV4-1	NA	once	TRBJ2-7	CASSQGLSSYEQYF	TGCGCCAGCAGCCAGGGACTTTCCTCCTACGAGCAGTACTTC
TRBV19	NA	NA	TRBJ2-7	CASSIAPQGGYEQYF	TGTGCCAGTAGTATCGCCCCTCAGGGGGGGTACGAGCAGTACTTC
TRBV6-1	TRBD2	NA	TRBJ2-7	CASSGAGRNSYEQYF	TGTGCCAGCAGTGGGGCCGGGAGGAACTCCTACGAGCAGTACTTC
TRBV19	NA	NA	TRBJ2-3	CASSQSGVLSTDTQYF	TGTGCCAGTAGTCAATCAGGGGTCCTAAGCACAGATACGCAGTATTTT
TRBV5-6	NA	NA	TRBJ2-7	CASSLASLAYEQYF	TGTGCCAGCAGCTTGGCGAGCCTTGCCTACGAGCAGTACTTC